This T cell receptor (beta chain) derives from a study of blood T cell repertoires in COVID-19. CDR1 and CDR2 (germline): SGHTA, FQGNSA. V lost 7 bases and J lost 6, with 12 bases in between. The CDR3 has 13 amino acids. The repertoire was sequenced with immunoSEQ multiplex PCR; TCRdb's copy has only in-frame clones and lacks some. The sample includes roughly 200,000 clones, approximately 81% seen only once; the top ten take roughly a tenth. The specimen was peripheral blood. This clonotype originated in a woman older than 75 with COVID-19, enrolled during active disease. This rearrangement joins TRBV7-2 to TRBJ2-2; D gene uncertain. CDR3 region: CASKNPVPGELFF. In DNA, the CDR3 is TGTGCCAGCAAAAATCCAGTCCCCGGGGAGCTGTTTTTT.